These 30 T cell receptor beta chains were all obtained from the same sample, sequenced in a study of OX40 agonist ivuxolimab in advanced cancers. Only in-frame clones appear in the TCRdb table, and some are missing; sequencing was by immunoSEQ multiplex PCR. The table includes tens of thousands of clones, around 93% detected once. Sample: CD4+ or CD8+ T cells sorted from blood, taken in a trial of the OX40 agonist ivuxolimab. These receptors were taken from an adult with an advanced solid tumor such as melanoma, head and neck, liver or kidney cancer.

The chain employs TRBV27 and TRBJ1-5, with no clear D. Trimming took off 8 bases at V and 5 bases at J, with 13 bases between the two ends. The CDR3 is 13 residues long. The germline gives CDR1 MNHEY, CDR2 SMNVEV (reference sequence). The CDR3 region has the DNA TGTGCCAGCGGTAGAGTTTCTTATCAGCCCCAGCATTTT. Residues: CASGRVSYQPQHF.

V usage is TRBV13 and J usage is TRBJ1-1; D gene unclear. Trimming took off 2 bases at V and 0 bases at J, with 7 bases between the two ends. The CDR3 is made up of 14 amino acids. Germline CDR1 PRHDT, CDR2 FYEKMQ (reference sequence). CDR3 in amino acids: CASSLPGVNTEAFF. The CDR3 bases are TGTGCCAGCAGCTTACCAGGAGTGAACACTGAAGCTTTCTTT.

This chain links TRBV4-2 with TRBJ2-3, with 7 bases lining up with TRBD2. CDR1 is LGHNA and CDR2 is YNFKEQ in the germline V gene. The trim removed 0 bases at V and 0 bases at J, leaving 6 bases unmatched. The CDR3 sequence is 17 residues long. CDR3 protein: CASSQDLLAGSTDTQYF. The DNA of the CDR3 is TGTGCCAGCAGCCAAGATCTTTTAGCGGGTAGCACAGATACGCAGTATTTT.

The genes are TRBV11-2 and TRBJ1-2; D not resolved. Per the germline V gene, CDR1 is SGHAT and CDR2 is FQNNGV. V lost 1 base, J lost 2 bases, and 5 bases lay in between. The CDR3 spans 13 residues. CDR3 protein: CASSLVANYGYTF. The CDR3 DNA follows: TGTGCCAGCAGCTTAGTGGCCAACTATGGCTACACCTTC.

CDR3 in DNA: TGTGCCAGCAGCTTCGTAGGCGGGAGCGCCTACAATGAGCAGTTCTTC. Its protein is CASSFVGGSAYNEQFF. The chain recombines TRBV7-2 with TRBJ2-1; 7 nucleotides line up with TRBD2. Germline V gene data show CDR1 as SGHTA and CDR2 as FQGNSA. Trimming at V came to 3 bases and at J to 2 bases, leaving 7 bases not matched to a gene. The CDR3 extends over 16 amino acids.

The chain carries TRBV7-2 and TRBJ2-3, with 8 positions matching TRBD2. The CDR3 sequence is 18 residues long. Germline CDR1 and CDR2: SGHTA and FQGNSA. Trimming cost V 0 bases and J 2 bases; bases outside gene matches: 10. In nucleotides, the CDR3 is TGTGCCAGCAGCTTAGCGCCGGGACTAGGATCCTTCACAGATACGCAGTATTTT. It yields the protein CASSLAPGLGSFTDTQYF.

This clone has more than one count but fewer than ten. The rearrangement joins TRBV9 to TRBJ2-1, with D possibly being TRBD1 or TRBD2 (5 bases each). Trimming left V 3 bases short and J 5 bases short, with 15 bases between. This CDR3 has 15 residues. Germline V gene sequence: CDR1 SGDLS, CDR2 YYNGEE. This CDR3 is CASSGGGGSNNEQFF. As DNA, the CDR3 is TGTGCCAGCAGCGGAGGTGGGGGATCTAACAATGAGCAGTTCTTC.

This chain uses TRBV5-4 with TRBJ1-4; D call uncertain. Germline lookup yields CDR1 SGHNT and CDR2 YYREEE (reference sequence). The length of the CDR3 is 15 residues. V lost 6 bases, J lost 5 bases, and 17 bases lay in between. The chain's CDR3 is CASTPDPGRNEKLFF. The CDR3 DNA follows: TGTGCCAGCACCCCCGACCCCGGACGGAATGAAAAACTGTTTTTT.

The rearrangement uses TRBV7-9 and TRBJ2-7; tentatively, D is TRBD1 (5 bases). V was cut by 5 bases and J by 4 bases, with 9 bases left in between. Germline CDR1 SEHNR, CDR2 FQNEAQ (reference sequence). The CDR3 loop spans 12 amino acids. CDR3 region: CASSADTYEQYF. CDR3 DNA sequence: TGTGCCAGCAGCGCGGACACGTACGAGCAGTACTTC.

This chain links TRBV11-2 with TRBJ2-7; D is ambiguous. Germline V gene sequence: CDR1 SGHAT, CDR2 FQNNGV. Trimming cost V 5 bases and J 4 bases, with 3 bases left between them. The CDR3 covers 10 residues. CDR3 sequence (DNA): TGTGCCAGCAGCCAGTACGAGCAGTACTTC. Translation gives CASSQYEQYF. Combining the CDR3 with reference TRBV11-2 and TRBJ2-7 gives the whole variable domain EAGVAQSPRYKIIEKRQSVAFWCNPISGHATLYWYQQILGQGPKLLIQFQNNGVVDDSQLPKDRFSAERLKGVDSTLKIQPAKLEDSAVYLCASSQYEQYFGPGTRLTVT.

The chain employs TRBV18 and TRBJ1-1; 7 positions agree with TRBD1. The CDR3 runs to 14 residues. Germline trimming cut 6 bases from V and 4 bases from J; bases unmatched to any gene: 8. Germline loops: CDR1 KGHSH, CDR2 LQKENI. The CDR3 sequence: CASSPGGGVTEAFF. The CDR3 DNA is TGTGCCAGCTCCCCAGGAGGGGGCGTCACTGAAGCTTTCTTT.

The CDR3 DNA reads as TGTGCCTGGAGTGTAGGGGGAGGGACCTACGAGCAGTACTTC. It codes for CAWSVGGGTYEQYF. The V call is TRBV30, the J call TRBJ2-7; D is possibly TRBD2 (7 bases). The CDR3 is made up of 14 amino acids. CDR1 is GTSNPN, CDR2 SVGIG, per germline (reference sequence). The ends were cut back, 0 bases at V and 2 bases at J, with 11 bases in the middle.

This chain links TRBV6-4 with TRBJ1-2; 7 bases are shared with TRBD1. Trimming removed 6 bases from V and 5 bases from J; junction bases left unmatched: 12. The V gene's germline CDR1 is MRHNA and CDR2 SNTAGT. The CDR3 loop spans 15 amino acids. CDR3 DNA: TGTGCCAGCAGGGAAACAACCGGGACAGCTTATGGCTACACCTTC. Translation gives CASRETTGTAYGYTF.

The genes are TRBV6-6 and TRBJ2-5, with D perhaps TRBD1 or TRBD2 (6 bases each). Per germline, CDR1 MNHNY and CDR2 SVGAGI (reference sequence). This CDR3 comprises 15 residues. V lost 6 bases to trimming and J lost 1 base, with 15 bases between them. CDR3 region: CASSQQGLLQETQYF. The CDR3 bases are TGTGCCAGCAGCCAACAGGGACTTCTCCAAGAGACCCAGTACTTC.

The chain couples TRBV7-8 to TRBJ1-5, with a tentative D call TRBD1 (6 bases). There are 14 residues in the CDR3. Trimming pared 4 bases from V and 2 bases from J, leaving 9 bases between. The germline gives CDR1 SGHVS, CDR2 FQNEAQ. CDR3 bases: TGTGCCAGCAGCTCTCAGGGGCGCAATCAGCCCCAGCATTTT. Residues: CASSSQGRNQPQHF. Together with reference TRBV7-8 and TRBJ1-5, the CDR3 gives the full variable domain: GAGVSQSPRYKVAKRGQDVALRCDPISGHVSLFWYQQALGQGPEFLTYFQNEAQLDKSGLPSDRFFAERPEGSVSTLKIQRTQQEDSAVYLCASSSQGRNQPQHFGDGTRLSIL.

The V call is TRBV13, the J call TRBJ1-6, with no clear D. Germline assignment: CDR1 PRHDT and CDR2 FYEKMQ (reference sequence). Trimming left V 6 bases short and J 8 bases short, with 20 bases between. This CDR3 has 16 amino acids. The CDR3 DNA reads TGTGCCAGCAGTCGCTCCCGGGATCTATGGGATTCACCCCTCCACTTT. Translated: CASSRSRDLWDSPLHF.

The rearrangement joins TRBV6-5 to TRBJ2-3; D is uncertain. The CDR3 has 13 residues. Germline CDR1 and CDR2: MNHEY and SVGAGI. Trimming pared 2 bases from V and 6 bases from J, leaving 9 bases between. The CDR3 sequence: CASSYGPGDTQYF. The CDR3, as DNA: TGTGCCAGCAGTTACGGTCCCGGGGATACGCAGTATTTT.

The chain is built from TRBV5-4 and TRBJ2-7; D tentatively fits TRBD1 or TRBD2 (5 bases each). Trimming shortened V by 1 base and J by 4 bases, and 9 bases separated the two germline ends. The CDR3 sequence is 13 residues long. Germline CDR1 SGHNT, CDR2 YYREEE (reference sequence). In DNA, the CDR3 is TGTGCCAGCAGCTTGAGAGGGGAGTACGAGCAGTACTTC. It is translated as CASSLRGEYEQYF.

This sequence joins TRBV6-5 and TRBJ2-7; a weak D match, TRBD1 (5 bases). The V gene's germline CDR1 is MNHEY and CDR2 SVGAGI. The CDR3 totals 14 residues. V was cut by 0 bases and J by 7 bases, with 13 bases left in between. CDR3 DNA sequence: TGTGCCAGCAGTTACTCGATAGGGGCGTGGGAGCAGTACTTC. Translated, it gives CASSYSIGAWEQYF.

The chain employs TRBV19 and TRBJ2-4; D gene ambiguous. V was shortened by 3 bases and J by 0 bases, with 9 bases between the two germline ends. Germline lookup yields CDR1 LNHDA and CDR2 SQIVND (reference sequence). The CDR3 is 15 amino acids. The CDR3 region has the DNA TGTGCCAGTAGTATCACCAGCTTAGCCAAAAACATTCAGTACTTC. Its translation is CASSITSLAKNIQYF. The variable domain in full, with the rest retrieved from reference TRBV19 and TRBJ2-4, is DGGITQSPKYLFRKEGQNVTLSCEQNLNHDAMYWYRQDPGQGLRLIYYSQIVNDFQKGDIAEGYSVSREKKESFPLTVTSAQKNPTAFYLCASSITSLAKNIQYFGAGTRLSVL.

The CDR3 region has the DNA TGTGCCATCAGTGAGATCCGGGAGACTGAAGCTTTCTTT. Translation: CAISEIRETEAFF. The chain links TRBV10-3 to TRBJ1-1; no firm D call. The V and J ends lost 2 bases and 5 bases respectively, with 9 bases between them. Germline V gene lookup returns CDR1 ENHRY and CDR2 SYGVKD. The CDR3 is 13 amino acids.

A single count supports this clone. The V and J genes are TRBV4-2 and TRBJ2-3; D uncertain. The germline V gene has CDR1 LGHNA and CDR2 YNFKEQ. The CDR3 contains 14 residues. The ends were cut back, 0 bases at V and 3 bases at J, with 7 bases in the middle. CDR3 sequence reads: CASSQDLGTDTQYF. The CDR3 bases are TGTGCCAGCAGCCAAGACTTAGGGACAGATACGCAGTATTTT.

The chain combines TRBV27 with TRBJ1-5, with 7 bases identical to TRBD1. V lost 4 bases, J lost 4 bases, and 10 bases stayed unmatched. The CDR3 loop spans 16 amino acids. Germline CDR1 reads MNHEY; CDR2 reads SMNVEV (reference sequence). DNA of the CDR3: TGTGCCAGCAGTTCGATTCCATGGACAGGTAATCAGCCCCAGCATTTT. It is translated as CASSSIPWTGNQPQHF.

This rearrangement joins TRBV6-4 to TRBJ1-5; 8 nucleotides align to TRBD1. Germline CDR1 MRHNA, CDR2 SNTAGT. Trimming at V came to 6 bases and at J to 7 bases, leaving 5 bases not matched to a gene. This CDR3 has 13 amino acids. CDR3 region: CASRDREGQPQHF. The CDR3 DNA reads as TGTGCCAGCAGGGACAGGGAAGGCCAGCCCCAGCATTTT.

J is TRBJ2-1 and V is TRBV7-3, with TRBD2 identical over 14 bases. V gave up 2 bases and J gave up 6 bases; unmatched junction bases: 0. CDR1 and CDR2 (germline): SGHTA, FQGTGA. This CDR3 has 15 residues. The CDR3 DNA follows: TGTGCCAGCAGCTTAGGACTAGCGGGGGGCAATGAGCAGTTCTTC. It specifies CASSLGLAGGNEQFF.

V gene TRBV15 combines with J gene TRBJ1-4; D is unclear. CDR3 length equals 15 residues. V was pared by 5 bases and J by 5 bases, with 15 bases between. CDR1 LNHNV and CDR2 YYDKDF come from the germline V gene (reference sequence). CDR3 coding DNA: TGTGCCACCAGCCCTTACGAGGGCCTCAATGAAAAACTGTTTTTT. Its protein product is CATSPYEGLNEKLFF.

This rearrangement joins TRBV10-2 to TRBJ2-3, with D perhaps matching TRBD1 (6 bases). The length of the CDR3 is 18 residues. Deletions cut 2 bases from V and 2 bases from J, with 20 bases between. The germline V gene encodes CDR1 WSHSY and CDR2 SAAADI. The DNA of the CDR3 is TGCGCCAGCAGTGAGCCAGCGACAGGCCCCTTCCCCACAGATACGCAGTATTTT. This gives the protein CASSEPATGPFPTDTQYF.

The chain joins TRBV18 to TRBJ1-3; no clear D gene. The germline V gene encodes CDR1 KGHSH and CDR2 LQKENI. Trimming removed 3 bases from V and 4 bases from J, with 16 bases in between. The CDR3 runs 16 residues. The CDR3 region is CASSPSPRSAGNTIYF. The CDR3 coding sequence is TGTGCCAGCTCACCGTCCCCGCGCTCAGCCGGAAACACCATATATTTT. Together with reference TRBV18 and TRBJ1-3, the CDR3 gives the full variable domain: NAGVMQNPRHLVRRRGQEARLRCSPMKGHSHVYWYRQLPEEGLKFMVYLQKENIIDESGMPKERFSAEFPKEGPSILRIQQVVRGDSAAYFCASSPSPRSAGNTIYFGEGSWLTVV.

The chain has TRBV7-6 and TRBJ2-7, with TRBD2 as a possible D gene (5 bases). Trimming removed 0 bases from V and 7 bases from J, with 16 bases in between. Germline loops: CDR1 SGHVS, CDR2 FNYEAQ. The CDR3 has 15 residues. The CDR3 DNA follows: TGTGCCAGCAGCTTAGCGGGAGCCGCTACGGGGGAGCAGTACTTC. Protein: CASSLAGAATGEQYF.

The V call is TRBV19, the J call TRBJ2-1, with 12 bases fitting TRBD2. The CDR3 length is 14 residues. V shed 8 bases, J shed 8 bases, and the junction held 7 bases outside the gene matches. CDR1 is LNHDA and CDR2 is SQIVND in the germline V gene (reference sequence). This CDR3 is CASVASGRVHEQFF. The CDR3 DNA is TGTGCCAGTGTTGCTAGCGGGAGGGTACATGAGCAGTTCTTC.